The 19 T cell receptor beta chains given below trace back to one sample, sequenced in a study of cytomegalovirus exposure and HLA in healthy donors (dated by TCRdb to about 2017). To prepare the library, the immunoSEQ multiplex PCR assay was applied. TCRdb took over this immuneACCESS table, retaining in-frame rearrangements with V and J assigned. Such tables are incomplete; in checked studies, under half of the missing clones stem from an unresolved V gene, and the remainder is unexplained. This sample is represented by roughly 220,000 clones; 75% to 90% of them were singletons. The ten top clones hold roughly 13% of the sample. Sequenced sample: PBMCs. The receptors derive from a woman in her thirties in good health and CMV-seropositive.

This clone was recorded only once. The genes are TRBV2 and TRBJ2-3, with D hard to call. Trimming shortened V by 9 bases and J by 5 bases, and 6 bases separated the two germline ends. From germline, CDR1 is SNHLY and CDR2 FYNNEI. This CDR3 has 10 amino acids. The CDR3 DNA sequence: TGTGCCAGAAGAGGAGATACGCAGTATTTT. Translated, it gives CARRGDTQYF.

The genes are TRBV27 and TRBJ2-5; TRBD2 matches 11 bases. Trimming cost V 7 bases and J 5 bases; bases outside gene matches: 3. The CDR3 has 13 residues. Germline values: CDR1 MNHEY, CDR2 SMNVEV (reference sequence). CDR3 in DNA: TGTGCCAGCAATCGACTAGCGGGGGAGACCCAGTACTTC. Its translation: CASNRLAGETQYF.

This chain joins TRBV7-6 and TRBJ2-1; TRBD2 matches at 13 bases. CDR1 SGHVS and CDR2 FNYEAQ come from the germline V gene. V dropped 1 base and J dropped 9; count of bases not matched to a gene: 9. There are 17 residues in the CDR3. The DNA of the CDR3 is TGTGCCAGCAGCTTAGACCGGACTAGCGGGAGAGGGGGTGAGCAGTTCTTC. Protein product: CASSLDRTSGRGGEQFF.

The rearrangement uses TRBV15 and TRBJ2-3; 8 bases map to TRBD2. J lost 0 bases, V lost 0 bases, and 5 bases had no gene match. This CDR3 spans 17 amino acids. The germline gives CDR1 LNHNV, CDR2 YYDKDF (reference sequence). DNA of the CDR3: TGTGCCACCAGCAGAGAACTAGCGGCAACTAGCACAGATACGCAGTATTTT. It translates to CATSRELAATSTDTQYF.

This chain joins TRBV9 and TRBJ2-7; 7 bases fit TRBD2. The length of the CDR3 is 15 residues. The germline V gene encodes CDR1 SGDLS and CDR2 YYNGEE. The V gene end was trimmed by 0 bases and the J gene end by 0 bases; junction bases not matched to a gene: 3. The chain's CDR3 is CASSVGPSGSYEQYF. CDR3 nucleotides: TGTGCCAGCAGCGTAGGCCCTAGCGGCTCCTACGAGCAGTACTTC.

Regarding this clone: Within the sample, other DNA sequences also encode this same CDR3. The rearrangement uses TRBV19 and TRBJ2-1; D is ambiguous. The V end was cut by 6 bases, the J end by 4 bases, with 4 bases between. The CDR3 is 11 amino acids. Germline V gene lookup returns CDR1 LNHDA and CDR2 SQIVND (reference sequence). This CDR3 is CASRTYNEQFF. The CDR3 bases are TGTGCCAGTAGGACGTACAATGAGCAGTTCTTC. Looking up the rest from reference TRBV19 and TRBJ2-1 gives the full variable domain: DGGITQSPKYLFRKEGQNVTLSCEQNLNHDAMYWYRQDPGQGLRLIYYSQIVNDFQKGDIAEGYSVSREKKESFPLTVTSAQKNPTAFYLCASRTYNEQFFGPGTRLTVL.

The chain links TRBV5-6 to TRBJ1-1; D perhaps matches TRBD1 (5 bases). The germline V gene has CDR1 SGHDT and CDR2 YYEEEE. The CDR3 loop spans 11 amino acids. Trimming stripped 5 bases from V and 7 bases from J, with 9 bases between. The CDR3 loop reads CASSRQHEAFF. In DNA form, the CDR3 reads TGTGCCAGCAGTAGACAGCATGAAGCTTTCTTT. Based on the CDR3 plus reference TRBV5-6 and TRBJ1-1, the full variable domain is DAGVTQSPTHLIKTRGQQVTLRCSPKSGHDTVSWYQQALGQGPQFIFQYYEEEERQRGNFPDRFSGHQFPNYSSELNVNALLLGDSALYLCASSRQHEAFFGQGTRLTVV.

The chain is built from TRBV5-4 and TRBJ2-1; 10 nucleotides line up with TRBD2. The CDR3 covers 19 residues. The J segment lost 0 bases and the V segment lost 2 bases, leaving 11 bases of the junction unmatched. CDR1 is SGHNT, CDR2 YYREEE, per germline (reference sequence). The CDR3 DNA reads TGTGCCAGCAGCTTTGGACTAGCGGTGGACATGAGCTCCTACAATGAGCAGTTCTTC. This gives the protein CASSFGLAVDMSSYNEQFF. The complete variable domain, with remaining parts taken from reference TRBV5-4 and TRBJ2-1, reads ETGVTQSPTHLIKTRGQQVTLRCSSQSGHNTVSWYQQALGQGPQFIFQYYREEENGRGNFPPRFSGLQFPNYSSELNVNALELDDSALYLCASSFGLAVDMSSYNEQFFGPGTRLTVL.

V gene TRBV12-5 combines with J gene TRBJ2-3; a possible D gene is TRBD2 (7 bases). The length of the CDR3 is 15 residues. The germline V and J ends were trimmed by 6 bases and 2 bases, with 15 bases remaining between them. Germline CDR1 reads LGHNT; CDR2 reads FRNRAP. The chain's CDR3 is CASGGGDALTDTQYF. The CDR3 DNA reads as TGTGCTAGTGGAGGGGGGGACGCCCTCACAGATACGCAGTATTTT. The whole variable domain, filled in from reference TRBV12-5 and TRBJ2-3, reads DARVTQTPRHKVTEMGQEVTMRCQPILGHNTVFWYRQTMMQGLELLAYFRNRAPLDDSGMPKDRFSAEMPDATLATLKIQPSEPRDSAVYFCASGGGDALTDTQYFGPGTRLTVL.

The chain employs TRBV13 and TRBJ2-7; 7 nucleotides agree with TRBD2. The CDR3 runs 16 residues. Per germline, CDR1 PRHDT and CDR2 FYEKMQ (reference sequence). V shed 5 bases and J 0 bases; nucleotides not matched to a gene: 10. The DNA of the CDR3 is TGTGCCAGCAGCCCCCATCTAGCGGATAGCTCCTACGAGCAGTACTTC. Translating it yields CASSPHLADSSYEQYF. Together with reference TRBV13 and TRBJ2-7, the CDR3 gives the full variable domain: AAGVIQSPRHLIKEKRETATLKCYPIPRHDTVYWYQQGPGQDPQFLISFYEKMQSDKGSIPDRFSAQQFSDYHSELNMSSLELGDSALYFCASSPHLADSSYEQYFGPGTRLTVT.

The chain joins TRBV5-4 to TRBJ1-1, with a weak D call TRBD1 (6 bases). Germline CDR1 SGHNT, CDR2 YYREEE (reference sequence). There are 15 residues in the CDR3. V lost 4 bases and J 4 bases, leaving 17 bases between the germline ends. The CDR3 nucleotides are TGTGCCAGCAGCCTTACAACATACAGGGCCACTGAAGCTTTCTTT. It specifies CASSLTTYRATEAFF.

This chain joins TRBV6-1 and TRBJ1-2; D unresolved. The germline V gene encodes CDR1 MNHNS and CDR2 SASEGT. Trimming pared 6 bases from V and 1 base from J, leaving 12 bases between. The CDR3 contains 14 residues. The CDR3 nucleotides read TGTGCCAGCAGGGACTACTTCCTTAACTATGGCTACACCTTC. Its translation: CASRDYFLNYGYTF.

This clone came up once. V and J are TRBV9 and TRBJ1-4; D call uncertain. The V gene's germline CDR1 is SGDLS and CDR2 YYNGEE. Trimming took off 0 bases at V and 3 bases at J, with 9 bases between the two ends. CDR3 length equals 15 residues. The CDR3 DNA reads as TGTGCCAGCAGCGTAGAGGGTCGTTCTAATGAAAAACTGTTTTTT. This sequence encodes CASSVEGRSNEKLFF. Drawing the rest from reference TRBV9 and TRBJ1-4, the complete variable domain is DSGVTQTPKHLITATGQRVTLRCSPRSGDLSVYWYQQSLDQGLQFLIQYYNGEERAKGNILERFSAQQFPDLHSELNLSSLELGDSALYFCASSVEGRSNEKLFFGSGTQLSVL.

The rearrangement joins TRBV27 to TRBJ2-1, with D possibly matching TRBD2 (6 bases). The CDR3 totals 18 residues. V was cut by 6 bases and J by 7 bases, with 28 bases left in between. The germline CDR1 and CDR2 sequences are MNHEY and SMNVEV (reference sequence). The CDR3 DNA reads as TGTGCCAGCAGCTCAGAGCGGGTTAACCCCATGGGTAGGAATGAGCAGTTCTTC. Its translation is CASSSERVNPMGRNEQFF.

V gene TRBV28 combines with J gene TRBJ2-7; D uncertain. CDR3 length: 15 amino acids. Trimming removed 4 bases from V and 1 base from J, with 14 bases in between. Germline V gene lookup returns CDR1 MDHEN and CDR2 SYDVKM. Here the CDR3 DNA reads TGTGCCAGCAGTTCCGCCGGCACTGAATCCTACGAGCAGTACTTC. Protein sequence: CASSSAGTESYEQYF.

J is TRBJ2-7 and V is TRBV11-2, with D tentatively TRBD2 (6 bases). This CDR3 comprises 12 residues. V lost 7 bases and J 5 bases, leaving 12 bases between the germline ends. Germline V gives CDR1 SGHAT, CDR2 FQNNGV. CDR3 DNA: TGTGCCAGCACCTCCGGGGGACACGAGCAGTACTTC. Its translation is CASTSGGHEQYF. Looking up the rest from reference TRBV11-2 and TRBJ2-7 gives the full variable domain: EAGVAQSPRYKIIEKRQSVAFWCNPISGHATLYWYQQILGQGPKLLIQFQNNGVVDDSQLPKDRFSAERLKGVDSTLKIQPAKLEDSAVYLCASTSGGHEQYFGPGTRLTVT.

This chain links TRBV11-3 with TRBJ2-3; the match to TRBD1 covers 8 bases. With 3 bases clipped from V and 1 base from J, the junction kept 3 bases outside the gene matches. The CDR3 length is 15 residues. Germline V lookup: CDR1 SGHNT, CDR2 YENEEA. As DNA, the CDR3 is TGTGCCAGCAGCTTCAGGGGGCGAGGCACAGATACGCAGTATTTT. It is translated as CASSFRGRGTDTQYF.

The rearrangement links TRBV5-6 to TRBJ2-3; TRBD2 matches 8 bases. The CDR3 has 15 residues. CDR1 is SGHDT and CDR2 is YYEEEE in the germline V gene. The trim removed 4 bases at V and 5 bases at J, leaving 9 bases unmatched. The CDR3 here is CASSGGLGLGDTQYF. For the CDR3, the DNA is TGTGCCAGCAGCGGGGGACTAGGGTTGGGAGATACGCAGTATTTT.

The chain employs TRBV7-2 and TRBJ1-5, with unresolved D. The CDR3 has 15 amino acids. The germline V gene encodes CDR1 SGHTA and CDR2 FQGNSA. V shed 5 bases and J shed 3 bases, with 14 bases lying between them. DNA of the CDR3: TGTGCCAGCAGCCCAACCCCGTTAAACAATCAGCCCCAGCATTTT. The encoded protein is CASSPTPLNNQPQHF.